The 11 T cell receptor beta chains listed next were all sequenced from one sample in a study of CD8 T cells in ankylosing spondylitis (dated by TCRdb to 2016 to 2017). Overall results and qualifications from the work: A TCR beta motif of several highly homologous amino acid variants appeared characteristic of blood from ankylosing spondylitis patients.

The library was built by means of 5' RACE. Instrument used: Illumina HiSeq 2500. TCRdb handled the public reads itself, with Q25 trimming in fastp and clone calling in MiXCR, and kept productive beta chains. Rows matching on CDR3 protein sequence are summarized as one entry with the most common DNA and genes. This sample lists approximately 400,000 distinct CDR3 sequences; more than 25% were detected once. Over 0.8% of the sample lies in the top ten. The antigens these receptors bind are not known. The material sequenced was blood, either unsorted or a sorted T cell fraction (not recorded which). These receptors originate from a male donor with ankylosing spondylitis.

This clonotype has more than one count but fewer than ten. The rearrangement links TRBV4-2 to TRBJ1-3, with TRBD1 matching 7 bases. Germline CDR1 LGHNA, CDR2 YNFKEQ. The ends lost 7 bases at V and 1 base at J; junction bases unmatched: 7. CDR3 length: 15 amino acids. The CDR3 sequence is CASNPDRRSGNTIYF. DNA for the CDR3: TGTGCCAGCAACCCGGACAGGCGATCTGGAAACACCATATATTTT.

The chain uses TRBV12-3 or TRBV12-4 and TRBJ1-5; 8 bases agree with TRBD1. This CDR3 contains 15 residues. The J segment lost 7 bases and the V segment lost 6 bases, leaving 11 bases of the junction unmatched. The CDR3 DNA follows: TGTGCCAGCAGCCCGGACAGGGCACGTGGGCAGCCCCAGCATTTT. Protein: CASSPDRARGQPQHF.

This clonotype was seen a handful of times. The chain has TRBV14 and TRBJ2-3; D is ambiguous. Germline lookup yields CDR1 SGHDN and CDR2 FVKESK. V shed 3 bases and J shed 0 bases, with 13 bases lying between them. The CDR3 covers 16 residues. Here the CDR3 reads CASSQREGRSTDTQYF. The CDR3 bases are TGTGCCAGCAGCCAGCGAGAAGGACGTAGCACAGATACGCAGTATTTT.

This clonotype was detected a few times. This rearrangement joins TRBV19 to TRBJ2-1; TRBD2 is a possible D gene (5 bases). Between the trimmed V and J ends, which lost 9 bases and 0 bases, there was a span of 18 bases. Germline CDR1 LNHDA, CDR2 SQIVND (reference sequence). The CDR3 is 16 residues long. The CDR3: CASRKARGNSYNEQFF. The CDR3 DNA reads as TGTGCCAGCCGTAAAGCTCGGGGTAACTCCTACAATGAGCAGTTCTTC. Together with reference TRBV19 and TRBJ2-1, the CDR3 gives the full variable domain: DGGITQSPKYLFRKEGQNVTLSCEQNLNHDAMYWYRQDPGQGLRLIYYSQIVNDFQKGDIAEGYSVSREKKESFPLTVTSAQKNPTAFYLCASRKARGNSYNEQFFGPGTRLTVL.

This clonotype appeared a few times. This chain joins TRBV7-6 and TRBJ1-6, with unresolved D. V lost 5 bases to trimming and J lost 0 bases, with 14 bases between them. The CDR3 runs to 17 residues. Germline-derived CDR1 and CDR2 are SGHVS and FNYEAQ. CDR3 residues: CASSPRPPSSYNSPLHF. CDR3 coding DNA: TGTGCCAGCAGCCCTCGTCCCCCGAGCTCCTATAATTCACCCCTCCACTTT.

This chain links TRBV12-3 or TRBV12-4 with TRBJ2-2; TRBD1 agrees at 7 bases. After removal of 2 bases from V and 5 bases from J, the junction contained 17 bases not matched to a gene. The CDR3 consists of 19 residues. The CDR3 coding sequence is TGTGCCAGCAGTTTAACTTGGGACAGAAGCCTCCGTTGGACCGGGGAGCTGTTTTTT. The encoded protein is CASSLTWDRSLRWTGELFF.

The chain has TRBV27 and TRBJ1-1; no clear D. With 6 bases removed from V and 1 base from J, the gap between germline ends came to 9 bases. The CDR3 spans 13 residues. CDR1 and CDR2 (germline): MNHEY, SMNVEV (reference sequence). CDR3 region: CASRQHGNTEAFF. For the CDR3, the DNA is TGTGCCAGCAGGCAACACGGGAACACTGAAGCTTTCTTT.

CDR3 sequence: CASSLEDGATDTQYF. The DNA of the CDR3 is TGCGCCAGCAGCTTGGAGGACGGGGCCACAGATACGCAGTATTTT. This rearrangement joins TRBV5-1 to TRBJ2-3; D could derive from TRBD1 or TRBD2 (5 bases each). The CDR3 runs 15 residues. Germline CDR1 SGHRS, CDR2 YFSETQ. V was trimmed by 0 bases and J by 2 bases, leaving 10 bases between them. Based on the CDR3 plus reference TRBV5-1 and TRBJ2-3, the full variable domain is KAGVTQTPRYLIKTRGQQVTLSCSPISGHRSVSWYQQTPGQGLQFLFEYFSETQRNKGNFPGRFSGRQFSNSRSEMNVSTLELGDSALYLCASSLEDGATDTQYFGPGTRLTVL.

This clonotype was counted a few times. The chain combines TRBV5-1 with TRBJ2-3; D perhaps matches TRBD2 (5 bases). The V end lost 3 bases, the J end lost 6 bases, and 14 bases lay between the germline ends. CDR3 length: 14 amino acids. Germline values: CDR1 SGHRS, CDR2 YFSETQ. The chain's CDR3 is CASSSGITEDTQYF. The CDR3 DNA is TGCGCCAGCAGCTCGGGGATCACCGAGGATACGCAGTATTTT.

This chain links TRBV10-3 with TRBJ2-6; weak D call: TRBD2 (5 bases). V shed 8 bases and J shed 5 bases, with 19 bases lying between them. The CDR3 sequence is 16 residues long. CDR1 and CDR2 from the germline V gene are ENHRY and SYGVKD. CDR3 region: CAIGLGDTTRANVLTF. The CDR3 nucleotides read TGTGCCATCGGACTCGGCGACACAACCAGGGCCAACGTCCTGACTTTC.

This clonotype was seen a handful of times. A junction end diverges from the germline sequence, so it may reflect a read error. This chain joins TRBV20-1 and TRBJ2-1; the D call may be TRBD1 or TRBD2 (5 bases each). The CDR3 runs to 12 residues. CDR1 and CDR2 from the germline V gene are DFQATT and SNEGSKA (reference sequence). The CDR3 sequence is CSGAGPTNEQFF. The CDR3 DNA reads as TGTTCCGGGGCCGGACCTACGAATGAGCAGTTCTTC.